This T cell receptor beta chain derives from a study of blood T cell repertoires in COVID-19. Deletions cut 3 bases from V and 2 bases from J, with 14 bases between. CDR1 is ENHRY, CDR2 SYGVKD, per germline. The CDR3 covers 16 residues. Sequenced by immunoSEQ multiplex PCR; TCRdb stores in-frame clones only, minus some. The sample lists more than 350,000 clones, around nine tenths occurring once. The J gene is TRBJ2-1, the V gene TRBV10-3, with D possibly matching TRBD2 (6 bases). This clonotype originated in a woman aged 18-35 years who had been exposed to COVID-19. The sample was PBMCs or T cells enriched from blood (not recorded which). The CDR3 DNA is TGTGCCATCAGTGACTTTAGCGGTACCGCCTACAATGAGCAGTTCTTC. Its translation is CAISDFSGTAYNEQFF.